Listed below are T cell receptor beta chains from one sample, sequenced in a study of graft-versus-host responses after intestinal transplantation. Sequencing was performed with immunoSEQ multiplex PCR; in TCRdb, only in-frame clones are kept and a portion is missing. The sample holds some 93,000 clones, 90% to 95% seen once. Antigens for these TCRs are unknown. Sequencing was performed on unstimulated CD8+ T cells sorted from spleen or lymph node cells, taken before intestinal transplant. The receptors derive from a human donor who received an intestinal transplant. The CDR3 runs from the conserved cysteine through the conserved F or W. The order of the fields is J gene, clone size, D gene, V gene, CDR3 DNA, CDR3 protein. A D gene is named only where the DNA matches it firmly. Rows may omit the clone size; those that give it use once, few, many or a size class.

>TRBJ1-2|-|TRBD1|TRBV5-1
TGCGCCAGCAGCTTCAGGGGGCCCAGCTCCCATGGCTACACCTTC
CASSFRGPSSHGYTF
>TRBJ1-4|-|-|TRBV2
TGTGCCAGCAGTGAAGCAGGACAGTCAAATGAAAAACTGTTTTTT
CASSEAGQSNEKLFF
>TRBJ2-3|-|-|TRBV27
TGTGCCAGCAGTTTAGAGGGTATGGGCACAGATACGCAGTATTTT
CASSLEGMGTDTQYF
>TRBJ1-4|-|TRBD1|TRBV19
TGTGCCAGTAGCCCGACAGGGGATACAACTAATGAAAAACTGTTTTTT
CASSPTGDTTNEKLFF
>TRBJ2-7|-|TRBD1|TRBV6-5
TGTGCCAGCAGGAGACAGGGGTTCAGGGAGCAGTACTTC
CASRRQGFREQYF
>TRBJ2-7|-|TRBD2|TRBV7-6
TGTGCCAGCAGCCCGGGGACTAGCGGCTTATACGAGCAGTACTTC
CASSPGTSGLYEQYF
>TRBJ2-1|-|TRBD2|TRBV9
TGTGCCAGCAGCGCGGGACTATACAATGAGCAGTTCTTC
CASSAGLYNEQFF
>TRBJ2-6|-|TRBD1|TRBV19
TGTGCCAGTAGAGACAGGGACTCTGGGGCCAACGTCCTGACTTTC
CASRDRDSGANVLTF
>TRBJ2-7|once|-|TRBV28
TGTGCCAGCAGTTTATTACAGTCCTACGAGCAGTACTTC
CASSLLQSYEQYF
>TRBJ1-2|-|TRBD1|TRBV5-1
TGCGCCAGCAGCTCAATACAGGGGCACTATGGCTACACCTTC
CASSSIQGHYGYTF
>TRBJ2-2|-|-|TRBV7-7
TGTGCCAGCAGGATCGGTGCCACCGGGGAGCTGTTTTTT
CASRIGATGELFF
>TRBJ2-7|-|-|TRBV4-2
TGTGCCAGCAGCCAAGATGATGGCGGGACCTACGAGCAGTACTTC
CASSQDDGGTYEQYF
>TRBJ1-2|-|-|TRBV19
TGTGCCAGTAGTCCGATAGGCAGGGATACTGGCTACACCTTC
CASSPIGRDTGYTF
>TRBJ1-2|-|-|TRBV7-2
TGTGCCAGCGGCAGTAATACAGGGTTCAACTATGGCTACACCTTC
CASGSNTGFNYGYTF
>TRBJ2-7|-|-|TRBV14
TGTGCCAGCGGCCTCCTCGGAGCAGGGGCCCATGAGTACGAGCAGTACTTC
CASGLLGAGAHEYEQYF
>TRBJ2-1|-|-|TRBV19
TGTGCCAGTAATGACAGATACTACAATGAGCAGTTCTTC
CASNDRYYNEQFF
>TRBJ2-2|once|-|TRBV7-7
TGTGCCAGCAGCTCAGGGTTCGGGAACACCGGGGAGCTGTTTTTT
CASSSGFGNTGELFF
>TRBJ2-3|-|TRBD1|TRBV5-5
TGTGCCAGCAGCTTCACCCCCGGGACAGGGACAGATACGCAGTATTTT
CASSFTPGTGTDTQYF
>TRBJ2-7|-|TRBD2|TRBV19
TGTGCCAGTAGTACCGGACTAGCGGGAGGAGAGCAGTACTTC
CASSTGLAGGEQYF
>TRBJ2-1|-|-|TRBV11-2
TGTGCCAGCAGCGCTCGACAGTTAGGGAATGAGCAGTTCTTC
CASSARQLGNEQFF
>TRBJ2-2|-|-|TRBV11-3
TGTGCCAGCAGCTTAGTGCAGGGAGGGGAGCTGTTTTTT
CASSLVQGGELFF
>TRBJ1-1|-|TRBD1|TRBV25-1
TGTGCCAGCAGTGGCGACAGGGTCACTGAAGCTTTCTTT
CASSGDRVTEAFF
>TRBJ2-1|-|TRBD1|TRBV19
TGTGCCAGTAGTATACGGACAGGGTACAATGAGCAGTTCTTC
CASSIRTGYNEQFF
>TRBJ1-4|-|-|TRBV18
TGTGCCAGCTCACCCCGGAGGAGACTAACTAATGAAAAACTGTTTTTT
CASSPRRRLTNEKLFF
>TRBJ1-5|once|TRBD1|TRBV6-6
TGTGCCAGCAGTTACGGGACAGGCCCTAGCAATCAGCCCCAGCATTTT
CASSYGTGPSNQPQHF
>TRBJ2-2|once|TRBD2|TRBV28
TGTGCCAGCAGTTCCGGCGGGAGTGTGAACGGGGAGCTGTTTTTT
CASSSGGSVNGELFF
>TRBJ2-7|-|-|TRBV7-9
TGTGCCAGCAGCTTAGGGCGGGAGCAGTACTTC
CASSLGREQYF
>TRBJ2-5|-|-|TRBV29-1
TGCAGCGTTGAGTCCCCCACATCTGGTAGAGGAGAGACCCAGTACTTC
CSVESPTSGRGETQYF
>TRBJ2-7|-|-|TRBV19
TGTGCCAGTAGTAGTACAGGGGGGGCCTACGAGCAGTACTTC
CASSSTGGAYEQYF
>TRBJ2-5|-|-|TRBV14
TGTGCCAGCAGCCAACTCCCCCGGGACTACCAAGAGACCCAGTACTTC
CASSQLPRDYQETQYF
>TRBJ2-7|-|TRBD2|TRBV2
TGTGCCAGCGGCGGGACTAGCGGGAGCCTCTACGAGCAGTACTTC
CASGGTSGSLYEQYF
>TRBJ1-1|-|-|TRBV10-2
TGCGCCAGCAACCGGGGGATGAACACTGAAGCTTTCTTT
CASNRGMNTEAFF
>TRBJ2-1|-|TRBD1|TRBV7-6
TGTGCCAGCAGCCTCCTGACCCAGGGGGCGTGGAATGAGCAGTTCTTC
CASSLLTQGAWNEQFF
>TRBJ2-7|once|TRBD1|TRBV7-6
TGTGCCAGCAGCTTAGGACCGAGGGACAGGGCTGGGGAGCAGTACTTC
CASSLGPRDRAGEQYF
>TRBJ2-7|-|TRBD2|TRBV7-6
TGTGCCAGCAGCTTAGCGCCGGCGGCGGGAGGCTACGAGCAGTACTTC
CASSLAPAAGGYEQYF
>TRBJ2-7|-|-|TRBV11-2
TGTGCCAGCAGCTTAGGTATTGTAGGCGGACTACTCCTATACGAGCAGTACTTC
CASSLGIVGGLLLYEQYF
>TRBJ1-2|-|-|TRBV18
TGTGCCAGCTCACCATCGGGCGGAGGGCATGGTGGCTACACCTTC
CASSPSGGGHGGYTF
>TRBJ2-7|-|-|TRBV4-3
TGCGCCAGCAGCCAAGATTTCCCAGGGACCTACGAGCAGTACTTC
CASSQDFPGTYEQYF
>TRBJ1-2|-|-|TRBV29-1
TGCAGCGTTGAAGTAGCCCCAGGGGTCTATGGCTACACCTTC
CSVEVAPGVYGYTF
>TRBJ2-5|once|TRBD2|TRBV15
TGTGCCACCAGTCCCAGCGGGAACCGAGAGACCCAGTACTTC
CATSPSGNRETQYF
>TRBJ1-1|few|-|TRBV29-1
TGCAGCGTTGTTGGCACGAATGAAGCTTTCTTT
CSVVGTNEAFF
>TRBJ2-7|-|-|TRBV6-4
TGTGCCAGCACGAGGGAGAAGGGATCCTACGAGCAGTACTTC
CASTREKGSYEQYF
>TRBJ1-1|-|-|TRBV28
TGTGCCAGCAGTTCAAGGGACACCCCTTTCTTT
CASSSRDTPFF
>TRBJ2-6|-|TRBD1|TRBV12-5
TGTGCTAGTGGTTTGCTTCCGACAGGGCCCCTCTTCTCTGGGGCCAACGTCCTGACTTTC
CASGLLPTGPLFSGANVLTF
>TRBJ1-6|-|TRBD1|TRBV13
TGTGCCAGCAGAACAGGGGGCAATTCACCCCTCCACTTT
CASRTGGNSPLHF